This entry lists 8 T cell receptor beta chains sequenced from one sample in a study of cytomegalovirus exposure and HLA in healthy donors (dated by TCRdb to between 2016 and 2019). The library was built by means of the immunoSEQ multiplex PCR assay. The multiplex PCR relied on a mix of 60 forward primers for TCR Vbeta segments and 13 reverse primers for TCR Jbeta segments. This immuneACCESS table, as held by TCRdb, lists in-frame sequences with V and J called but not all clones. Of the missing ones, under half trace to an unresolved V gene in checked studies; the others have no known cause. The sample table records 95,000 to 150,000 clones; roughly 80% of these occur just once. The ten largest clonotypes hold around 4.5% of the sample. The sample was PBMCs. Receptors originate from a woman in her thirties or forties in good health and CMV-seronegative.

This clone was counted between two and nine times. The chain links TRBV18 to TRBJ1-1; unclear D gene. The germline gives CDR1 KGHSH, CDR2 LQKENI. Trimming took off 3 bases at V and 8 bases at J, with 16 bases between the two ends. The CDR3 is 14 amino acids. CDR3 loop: CASSPMRARGEAFF. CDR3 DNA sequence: TGTGCCAGCTCACCCATGCGCGCCCGAGGGGAAGCTTTCTTT.

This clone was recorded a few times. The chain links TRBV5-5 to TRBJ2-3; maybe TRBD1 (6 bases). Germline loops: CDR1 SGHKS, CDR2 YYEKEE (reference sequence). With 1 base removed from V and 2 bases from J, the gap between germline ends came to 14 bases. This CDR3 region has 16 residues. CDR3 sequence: CASSLLGRGTTDTQYF. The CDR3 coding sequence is TGTGCCAGCAGCTTGTTGGGAAGGGGGACCACAGATACGCAGTATTTT.

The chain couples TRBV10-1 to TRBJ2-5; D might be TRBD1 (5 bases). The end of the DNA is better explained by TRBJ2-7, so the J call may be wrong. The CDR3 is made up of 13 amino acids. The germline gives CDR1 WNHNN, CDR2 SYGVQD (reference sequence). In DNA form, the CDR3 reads TGCGCCAGCAGTGGCCAGGGTACCTACGAGCAGTACTTC. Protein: CASSGQGTYEQYF.

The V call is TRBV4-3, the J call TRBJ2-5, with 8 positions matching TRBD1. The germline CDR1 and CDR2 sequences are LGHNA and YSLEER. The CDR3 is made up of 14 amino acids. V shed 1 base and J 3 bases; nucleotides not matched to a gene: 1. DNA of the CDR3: TGCGCCAGCAGCCAAGGACAGGGGAAAGAGACCCAGTACTTC. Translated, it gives CASSQGQGKETQYF.

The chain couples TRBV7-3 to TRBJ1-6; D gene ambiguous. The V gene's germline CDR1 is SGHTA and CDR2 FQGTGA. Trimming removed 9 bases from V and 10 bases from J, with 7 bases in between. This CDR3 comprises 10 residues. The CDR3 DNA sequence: TGTGCCAGGCCCCAGTCACCCCTCCACTTT. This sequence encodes CARPQSPLHF.

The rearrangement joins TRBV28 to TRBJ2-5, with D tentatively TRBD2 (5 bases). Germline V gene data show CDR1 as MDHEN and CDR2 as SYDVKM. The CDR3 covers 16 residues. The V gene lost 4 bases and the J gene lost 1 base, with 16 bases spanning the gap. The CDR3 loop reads CASSWGLSGAQETQYF. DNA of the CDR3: TGTGCCAGCAGTTGGGGTCTGAGCGGAGCCCAAGAGACCCAGTACTTC.

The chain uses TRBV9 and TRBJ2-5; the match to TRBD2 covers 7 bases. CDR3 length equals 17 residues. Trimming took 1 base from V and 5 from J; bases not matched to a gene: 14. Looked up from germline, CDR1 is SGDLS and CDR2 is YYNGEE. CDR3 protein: CASSVTGGRSGGETQYF. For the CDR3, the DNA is TGTGCCAGCAGCGTAACAGGCGGTCGGTCCGGGGGGGAGACCCAGTACTTC.

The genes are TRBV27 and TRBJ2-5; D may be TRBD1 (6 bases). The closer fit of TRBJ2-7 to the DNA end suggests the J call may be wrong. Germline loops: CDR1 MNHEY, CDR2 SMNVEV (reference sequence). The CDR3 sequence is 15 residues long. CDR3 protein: CASRGEGQGIYEQYF. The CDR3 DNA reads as TGTGCCAGCAGGGGCGAGGGCCAGGGGATCTACGAGCAGTACTTC.